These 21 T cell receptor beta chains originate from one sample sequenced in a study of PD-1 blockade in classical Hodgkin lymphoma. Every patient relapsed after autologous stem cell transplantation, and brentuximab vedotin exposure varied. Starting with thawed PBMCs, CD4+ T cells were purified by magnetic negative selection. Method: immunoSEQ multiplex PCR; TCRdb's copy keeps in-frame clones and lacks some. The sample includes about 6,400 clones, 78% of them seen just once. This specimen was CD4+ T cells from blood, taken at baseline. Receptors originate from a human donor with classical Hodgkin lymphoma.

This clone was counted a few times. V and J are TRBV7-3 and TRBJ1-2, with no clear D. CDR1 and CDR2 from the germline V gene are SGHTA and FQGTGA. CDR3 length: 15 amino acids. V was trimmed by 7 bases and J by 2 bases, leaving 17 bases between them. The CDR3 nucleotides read TGTGCCAGCAAAATTGCTGTAGGCCCCAACTATGGCTACACCTTC. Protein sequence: CASKIAVGPNYGYTF.

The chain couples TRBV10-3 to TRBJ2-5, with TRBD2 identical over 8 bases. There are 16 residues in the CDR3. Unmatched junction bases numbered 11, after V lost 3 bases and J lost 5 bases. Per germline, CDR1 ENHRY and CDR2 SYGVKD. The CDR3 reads CAISDRGGGSGETQYF. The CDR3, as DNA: TGTGCCATCAGTGATCGAGGCGGGGGGTCGGGGGAGACCCAGTACTTC.

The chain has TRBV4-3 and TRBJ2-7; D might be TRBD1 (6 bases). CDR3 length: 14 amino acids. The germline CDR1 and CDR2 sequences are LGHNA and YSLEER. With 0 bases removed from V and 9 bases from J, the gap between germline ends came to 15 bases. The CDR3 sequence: CASSQDLTGTAQYF. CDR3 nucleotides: TGCGCCAGCAGCCAAGATTTGACAGGTACCGCGCAGTACTTC.

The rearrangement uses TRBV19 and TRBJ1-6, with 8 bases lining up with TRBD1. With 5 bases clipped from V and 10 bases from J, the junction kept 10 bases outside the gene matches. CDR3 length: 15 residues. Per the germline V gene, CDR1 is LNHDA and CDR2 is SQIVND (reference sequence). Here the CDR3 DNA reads TGTGCCAGTAGTCTCGCCCCCGGGACAGGATCACCCCTCCACTTT. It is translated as CASSLAPGTGSPLHF.

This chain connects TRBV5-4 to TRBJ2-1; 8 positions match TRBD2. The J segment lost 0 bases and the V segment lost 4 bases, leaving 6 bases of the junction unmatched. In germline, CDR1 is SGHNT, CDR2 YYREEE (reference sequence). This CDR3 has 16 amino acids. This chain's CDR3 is CASSERGGFSYNEQFF. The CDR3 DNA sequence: TGTGCCAGCAGCGAACGGGGGGGCTTCTCCTACAATGAGCAGTTCTTC. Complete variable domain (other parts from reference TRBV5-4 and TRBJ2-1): ETGVTQSPTHLIKTRGQQVTLRCSSQSGHNTVSWYQQALGQGPQFIFQYYREEENGRGNFPPRFSGLQFPNYSSELNVNALELDDSALYLCASSERGGFSYNEQFFGPGTRLTVL.

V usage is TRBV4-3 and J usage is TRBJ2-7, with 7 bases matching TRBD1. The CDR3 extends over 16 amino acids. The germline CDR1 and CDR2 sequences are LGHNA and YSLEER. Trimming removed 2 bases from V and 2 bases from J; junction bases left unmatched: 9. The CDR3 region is CASSQYTLQGPYEQYF. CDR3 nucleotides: TGCGCCAGCAGCCAATATACACTACAGGGGCCCTACGAGCAGTACTTC.

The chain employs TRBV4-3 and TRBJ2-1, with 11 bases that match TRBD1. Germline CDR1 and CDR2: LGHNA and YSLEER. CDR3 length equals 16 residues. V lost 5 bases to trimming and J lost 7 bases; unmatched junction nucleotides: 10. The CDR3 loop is CASSSERTGGLNEQFF. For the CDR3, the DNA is TGCGCCAGCAGCTCCGAAAGGACAGGGGGCCTGAATGAGCAGTTCTTC.

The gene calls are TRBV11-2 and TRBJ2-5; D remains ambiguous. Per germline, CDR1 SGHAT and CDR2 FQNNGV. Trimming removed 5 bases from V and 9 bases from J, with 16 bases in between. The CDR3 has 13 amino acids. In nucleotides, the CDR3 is TGTGCCAGCAGCCCCCCGGGCCCCTTGGCCCAGTACTTC. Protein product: CASSPPGPLAQYF.

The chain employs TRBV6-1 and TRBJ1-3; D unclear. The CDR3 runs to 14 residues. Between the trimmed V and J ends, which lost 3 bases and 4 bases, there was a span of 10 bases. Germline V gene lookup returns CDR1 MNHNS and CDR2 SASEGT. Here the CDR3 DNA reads TGTGCCAGCAGTGATGGGGTCTCAGGAAACACCATATATTTT. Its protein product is CASSDGVSGNTIYF.

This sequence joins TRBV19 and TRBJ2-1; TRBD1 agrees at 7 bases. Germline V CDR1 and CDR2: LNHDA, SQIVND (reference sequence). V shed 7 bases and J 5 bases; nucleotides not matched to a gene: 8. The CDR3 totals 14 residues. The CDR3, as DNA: TGTGCCAGTAAGGCCGGGACAGATAACAATGAGCAGTTCTTC. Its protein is CASKAGTDNNEQFF.

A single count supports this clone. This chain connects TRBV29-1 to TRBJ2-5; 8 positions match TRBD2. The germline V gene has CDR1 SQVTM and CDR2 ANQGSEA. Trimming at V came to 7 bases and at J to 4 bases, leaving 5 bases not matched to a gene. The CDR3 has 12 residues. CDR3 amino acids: CSATGGLETQYF. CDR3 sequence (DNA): TGCAGCGCCACGGGGGGGCTAGAGACCCAGTACTTC. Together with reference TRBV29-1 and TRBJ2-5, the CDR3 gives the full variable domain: SAVISQKPSRDICQRGTSLTIQCQVDSQVTMMFWYRQQPGQSLTLIATANQGSEATYESGFVIDKFPISRPNLTFSTLTVSNMSPEDSSIYLCSATGGLETQYFGPGTRLLVL.

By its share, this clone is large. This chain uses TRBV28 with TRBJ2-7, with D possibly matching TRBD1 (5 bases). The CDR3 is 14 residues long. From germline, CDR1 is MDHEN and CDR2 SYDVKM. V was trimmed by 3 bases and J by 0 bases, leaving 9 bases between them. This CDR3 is CASSLDISSYEQYF. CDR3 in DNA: TGTGCCAGCAGTTTGGACATCAGCTCCTACGAGCAGTACTTC.

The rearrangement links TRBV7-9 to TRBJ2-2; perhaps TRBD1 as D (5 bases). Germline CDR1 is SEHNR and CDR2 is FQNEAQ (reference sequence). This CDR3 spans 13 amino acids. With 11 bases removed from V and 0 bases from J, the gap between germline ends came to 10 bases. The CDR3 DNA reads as TGTGCCGCAGACAGAACGAACACCGGGGAGCTGTTTTTT. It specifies CAADRTNTGELFF.

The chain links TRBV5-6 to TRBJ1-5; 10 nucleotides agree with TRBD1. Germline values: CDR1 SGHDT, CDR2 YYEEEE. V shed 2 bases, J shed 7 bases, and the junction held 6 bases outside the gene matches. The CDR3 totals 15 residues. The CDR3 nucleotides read TGTGCCAGCAGCTTCCGGGACAGGGGTCGCCAGCCCCAGCATTTT. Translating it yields CASSFRDRGRQPQHF.

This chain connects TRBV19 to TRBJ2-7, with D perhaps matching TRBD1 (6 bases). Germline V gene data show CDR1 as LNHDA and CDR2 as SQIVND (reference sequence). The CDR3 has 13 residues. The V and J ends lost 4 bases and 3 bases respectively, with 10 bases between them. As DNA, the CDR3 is TGTGCCAGTAGTACGTCCAGGGGCTACGAGCAGTACTTC. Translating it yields CASSTSRGYEQYF.

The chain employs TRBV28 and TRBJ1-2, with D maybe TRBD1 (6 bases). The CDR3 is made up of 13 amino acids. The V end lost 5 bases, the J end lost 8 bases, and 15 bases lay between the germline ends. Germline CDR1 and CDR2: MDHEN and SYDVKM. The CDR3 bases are TGTGCCAGCAGTGTTTATACAGGGTCCGGCTACACCTTC. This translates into CASSVYTGSGYTF.

The DNA of the CDR3 is TGTGCCAGCAGCTTAGAGTTCTACAATGAGCAGTTCTTC. Its translation is CASSLEFYNEQFF. The rearrangement joins TRBV11-2 to TRBJ2-1; D gene ambiguous. The CDR3 sequence is 13 residues long. CDR1 is SGHAT, CDR2 FQNNGV, per germline. Trimming took 0 bases from V and 3 from J, leaving 3 bases between them.

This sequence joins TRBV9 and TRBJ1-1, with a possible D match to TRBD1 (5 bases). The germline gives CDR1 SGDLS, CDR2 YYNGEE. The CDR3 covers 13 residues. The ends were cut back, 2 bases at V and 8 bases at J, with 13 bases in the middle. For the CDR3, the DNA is TGTGCCAGCAGCGTCTCTCCCGGGACCGAAGCTTTCTTT. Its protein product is CASSVSPGTEAFF.

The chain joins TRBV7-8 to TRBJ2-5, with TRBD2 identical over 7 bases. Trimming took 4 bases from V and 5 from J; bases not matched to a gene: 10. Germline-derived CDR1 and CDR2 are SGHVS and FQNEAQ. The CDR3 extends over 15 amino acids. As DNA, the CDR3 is TGTGCCAGCAGCTGGGGGAGGGCTAGCAGGGAGACCCAGTACTTC. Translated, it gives CASSWGRASRETQYF.

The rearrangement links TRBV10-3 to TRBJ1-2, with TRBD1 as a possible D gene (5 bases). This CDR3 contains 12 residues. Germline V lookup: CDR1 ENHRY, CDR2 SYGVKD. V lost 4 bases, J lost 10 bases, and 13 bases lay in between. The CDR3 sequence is CAISGNGGDYTF. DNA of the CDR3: TGTGCCATCAGTGGAAATGGAGGGGACTACACCTTC.

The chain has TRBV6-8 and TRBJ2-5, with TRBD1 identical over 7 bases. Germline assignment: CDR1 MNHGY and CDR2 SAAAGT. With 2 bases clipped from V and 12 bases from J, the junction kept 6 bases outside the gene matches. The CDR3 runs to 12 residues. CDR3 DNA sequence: TGTGCCAGCAGTTACCCTGGACAGGATGAGTACTTC. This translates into CASSYPGQDEYF.